This TCR beta chain is drawn from a study of blood T cell repertoires in COVID-19. About the research overall: Italy, Spain and the United States were the sources of the convalescent and acute COVID-19 samples.

In the authors' workflow: Amplification of reference gene primers was used by the study to estimate nucleated cell counts. Produced via immunoSEQ multiplex PCR; TCRdb's table is partial and in-frame only. V and J calls and clone size follow that table, whereas D and trimming were derived from the DNA. The table shows roughly 410,000 clones, with 80% to 90% occurring only once. V shed 3 bases and J 4 bases; nucleotides not matched to a gene: 8. The germline V gene has CDR1 SGHDT and CDR2 YYEEEE. The CDR3 covers 16 residues. This clone was observed at least ten times. Sequenced sample: peripheral blood. The receptor's source is a woman in her fifties or sixties with COVID-19, enrolled during active disease. V is TRBV5-6 and J is TRBJ2-7; 12 positions agree with TRBD2. The CDR3, as DNA: TGTGCCAGCAGCTCGGAACTAGCGGGGGGCCTGTACGAGCAGTACTTC. Its protein product is CASSSELAGGLYEQYF. The entire variable domain, with the rest obtained from reference TRBV5-6 and TRBJ2-7, is as follows: DAGVTQSPTHLIKTRGQQVTLRCSPKSGHDTVSWYQQALGQGPQFIFQYYEEEERQRGNFPDRFSGHQFPNYSSELNVNALLLGDSALYLCASSSELAGGLYEQYFGPGTRLTVT.